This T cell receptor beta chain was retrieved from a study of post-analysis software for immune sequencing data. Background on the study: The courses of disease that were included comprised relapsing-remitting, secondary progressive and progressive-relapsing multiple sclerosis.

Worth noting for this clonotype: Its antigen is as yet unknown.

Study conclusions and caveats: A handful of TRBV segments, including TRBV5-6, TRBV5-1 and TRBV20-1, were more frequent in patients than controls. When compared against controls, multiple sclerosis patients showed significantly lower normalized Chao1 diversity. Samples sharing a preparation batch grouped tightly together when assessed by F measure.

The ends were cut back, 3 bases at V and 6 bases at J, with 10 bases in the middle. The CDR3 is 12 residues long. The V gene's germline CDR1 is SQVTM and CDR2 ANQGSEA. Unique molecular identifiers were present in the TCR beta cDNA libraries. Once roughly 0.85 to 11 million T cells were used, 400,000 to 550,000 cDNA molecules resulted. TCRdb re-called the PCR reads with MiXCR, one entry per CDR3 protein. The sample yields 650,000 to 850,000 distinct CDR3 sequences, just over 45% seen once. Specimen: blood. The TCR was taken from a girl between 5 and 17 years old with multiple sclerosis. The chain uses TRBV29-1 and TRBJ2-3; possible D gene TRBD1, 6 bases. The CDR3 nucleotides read TGCAGCGTTGAGCTGAGGGGGGATACGCAGTATTTT. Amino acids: CSVELRGDTQYF.